This TCR beta chain was profiled in a study of regulatory T cells in long-lasting Graves disease. Construction of TCR beta libraries relied on iRepertoire HTBI primers and on Arm-PCR targeting CDR3 regions. One entry per CDR3 protein results from TCRdb running MiXCR on the multiplex PCR reads. Among about 530,000 distinct CDR3 sequences, 15% to 20% were seen once, and the ten largest hold 20% to 25%. The sample's time point: newly diagnosed GD, antithyroid drugs for less than 3 months. PBMC RNA served as the TCR library source. Germline V gives CDR1 WSHSY, CDR2 SAAADI. The CDR3 runs to 16 residues. The ends were cut back, 3 bases at V and 0 bases at J, with 12 bases in the middle. The data also belong to a second study, concerning T cells in Graves' hyperthyroidism and ophthalmopathy.

The chain has TRBV10-2 and TRBJ1-3; D may be TRBD1 (5 bases). The receptor was isolated from a woman aged 35-65 years with Graves disease. The input for sequencing was peripheral blood mononuclear cells (PBMCs), taken at new diagnosis, from a patient treated with antithyroid drugs. DNA of the CDR3: TGCGCCAGCAGTGACGACAGACCGTACTCTGGAAACACCATATATTTT. Translation gives CASSDDRPYSGNTIYF.